The source of this T cell receptor beta chain is a study of blood T cells in healthy people across ages. Study results and limitations: Because donor CMV status was unknown, expanded clonotype changes were possibly confounded. Diversity estimated from one million T cells was considered an underestimate. In older individuals, TCR beta diversity per million T cells was lower, falling roughly linearly with age.

Combining a sample-barcoded 5' primer with a J-beta primer mix, a second PCR ran for roughly 7 to 11 cycles. One entry per CDR3 protein, called by TCRdb with MiXCR from the 5' RACE reads. The table lists approximately 1.5 million distinct CDR3 sequences, about 42% of them singletons. Each donor had about 10 milliliters of peripheral blood drawn. This clonotype was found a few times. Its antigen is undetermined. The CDR3 runs 13 residues. Trimming took off 0 bases at V and 5 bases at J, with 11 bases between the two ends. CDR1 is DFQATT and CDR2 is SNEGSKA in the germline V gene (reference sequence). The receptor was isolated from a woman aged 18-35 years in good health. V gene TRBV20-1 combines with J gene TRBJ2-7, with D possibly being TRBD2 (5 bases). The sample taken for sequencing was blood. DNA for the CDR3: TGCAGTGCTAGAGATGAGGGAGAAAACGAGCAGTACTTC. It encodes CSARDEGENEQYF.